A selection of T cell receptor beta chains follows, all from one sample in a study of T cells in Graves' hyperthyroidism and ophthalmopathy. Each CDR3 protein gets one entry after TCRdb re-called the multiplex PCR reads with MiXCR. The sample records 340,000 or so distinct CDR3 sequences, approximately 18% being singletons. Sequencing was done on a sample of blood. Receptor source: a woman between 45 and 60 years old with Graves' hyperthyroidism. The CDR3 runs from the conserved cysteine through the conserved F or W. Each record gives: clone size, V gene, CDR3 length, J gene, D gene, CDR3 DNA, CDR3 protein. D genes are given only for firm matches. Expanded clones are given a class, and other clones once, few, many or no size at all.

few	TRBV6-1	16	TRBJ2-5	TRBD2	TGTGCCAGCAGTGATGTGACTAGCGGGAGTGGGGAGACCCAGTACTTC	CASSDVTSGSGETQYF
NA	TRBV6-5	16	TRBJ1-2	NA	TGTGCCAGCAGTTACTCGAATTACGGCAGAGTCTATGGCTACACCTTC	CASSYSNYGRVYGYTF
NA	TRBV15	14	TRBJ1-2	NA	TGTGCCACCAGCTGGGCAGAAGCTAACTATGGCTACACCTTC	CATSWAEANYGYTF
few	TRBV20-1	14	TRBJ2-1	TRBD2	TGCAGTGCCCTTACTAGCGGTCGTGTTGATGAGCAGTTCTTC	CSALTSGRVDEQFF
many	TRBV12-3/TRBV12-4	13	TRBJ1-1	NA	TGTGCCAGCAGTTTAGCGCCGTCCTCTGAAGCTTTCTTT	CASSLAPSSEAFF
few	TRBV19	13	TRBJ1-5	NA	TGTGCCAGTAGTCAGGGACCCCATCAGCCCCAGCATTTT	CASSQGPHQPQHF
many	TRBV11-2	12	TRBJ1-2	NA	TGTGCCAGCAGCATGGTAACCGAGGGCTACACCTTC	CASSMVTEGYTF
many	TRBV7-9	16	TRBJ1-5	NA	TGTGCCAGCAGCTTCGGGGGGCGCGGGGGGAATCAGCCCCAGCATTTT	CASSFGGRGGNQPQHF
NA	TRBV5-8	15	TRBJ2-7	TRBD1	TGTGCCAGCCCCCGAGAGACAGGGATCACCTACGAGCAGTACTTC	CASPRETGITYEQYF
few	TRBV5-5	15	TRBJ2-2	TRBD2	TGTGCCAGCAGGACTAGCGGGAGTGGCACCGGGGAGCTGTTTTTT	CASRTSGSGTGELFF
NA	TRBV20-1	12	TRBJ2-5	NA	TGCAGTGCTAGGACTTTGGGGGAGACCCAGTACTTC	CSARTLGETQYF
few	TRBV27	16	TRBJ2-2	TRBD1	TGTGCCAGCAGTTTGTGGGACAGGGTGGACACCGGGGAGCTGTTTTTT	CASSLWDRVDTGELFF
few	TRBV4-2	16	TRBJ2-7	NA	TGTGCCAGCAGCCAAGATAGGGCAGGGGTAATTCGGGAGCAGTACTTC	CASSQDRAGVIREQYF
few	TRBV11-3	18	TRBJ2-6	NA	TGTGCCAGCAGCTTAGGTGGCAACGGGGCGTCTGGGGCCAACGTCCTGACTTTC	CASSLGGNGASGANVLTF
few	TRBV9	14	TRBJ2-3	TRBD1	TGTGCCAGCAGCATCCGACAGGGTCTAGATACGCAGTATTTT	CASSIRQGLDTQYF
NA	TRBV7-3	16	TRBJ2-1	NA	TGTGCCAGCAGCTTAGGGGAGGTACCGTTTATAGATGAGCAGTTCTTC	CASSLGEVPFIDEQFF
many	TRBV5-1	15	TRBJ1-1	NA	TGCGCCAGCAGCTGGACAACCGTATCGAACACTGAAGCTTTCTTT	CASSWTTVSNTEAFF
few	TRBV28	17	TRBJ2-7	TRBD2	TGTGCCAGCAGTTTATCCCTGACTAGCGGGACCCTCTACGAGCAGTACTTC	CASSLSLTSGTLYEQYF
NA	TRBV4-1	15	TRBJ1-5	TRBD1	TGCGCCAGCAGCCAAGAAGGGGGCTGGGGTCAGCCCCAGCATTTT	CASSQEGGWGQPQHF
few	TRBV15	15	TRBJ1-1	NA	TGTGCCACCAGCAGAGAGGAGGAGTGGGCCACTGAAGCTTTCTTT	CATSREEEWATEAFF
NA	TRBV18	13	TRBJ1-5	NA	TGTGCCAGCTCACCAGGGGACAATCGGCCCCAGCATTTT	CASSPGDNRPQHF
NA	TRBV20-1	14	TRBJ2-2	NA	TGCAGTGCTAGATCTTTGCGGGACACCGGGGAGCTGTTTTTT	CSARSLRDTGELFF
many	TRBV6-1	15	TRBJ2-7	NA	TGTGCCAGCAGTGACCGGGACACCGGAGGTAACGAGCAGTACTTC	CASSDRDTGGNEQYF
many	TRBV28	16	TRBJ1-1	TRBD1	TGTGCCAGCTATTCTCCCTCCGGGACAGAGAACACTGAAGCTTTCTTT	CASYSPSGTENTEAFF
NA	TRBV15	16	TRBJ2-5	TRBD2	TGTGCCACCAGCAGAGGGGGAGCGGGAGCGGAGGAGACCCAGTACTTC	CATSRGGAGAEETQYF
NA	TRBV9	13	TRBJ1-1	TRBD1	TGTGCCAGCAGCGAGGGACAGGGAGATGAAGCTTTCTTT	CASSEGQGDEAFF
NA	TRBV19	15	TRBJ1-5	TRBD1	TGTGCCAGTAGCAGGGACAGGGGTGTGAGTCAGCCCCAGCATTTT	CASSRDRGVSQPQHF
many	TRBV3-1	17	TRBJ1-1	TRBD1	TGTGCCAGCAGCCAAGACGGCAGGGGGAAAGAGAACACTGAAGCTTTCTTT	CASSQDGRGKENTEAFF
many	TRBV7-8	18	TRBJ1-1	NA	TGTGCCAGCAGCTTAGAAACGGCAGGTATGGTCATCTACACTGAAGCTTTCTTT	CASSLETAGMVIYTEAFF
few	TRBV4-1	17	TRBJ1-1	NA	TGCGCCAGCAGCCAAGTGAGCGGTGTGGGGACACCACATGAAGCTTTCTTT	CASSQVSGVGTPHEAFF
many	TRBV7-2	15	TRBJ2-1	NA	TGTGCCAGCAGCTTATTAAGGAGCTCCTACAATGAGCAGTTCTTC	CASSLLRSSYNEQFF
NA	TRBV2	15	TRBJ2-1	NA	TGTGCCAGCAGTGAACCTCCTGAGTCCTACAATGAGCAGTTCTTC	CASSEPPESYNEQFF
few	TRBV4-1	16	TRBJ1-6	NA	TGCGCCAGCAGCCAAGTATACGCCTCCCAGGGGTCACCCCTCCACTTT	CASSQVYASQGSPLHF
NA	TRBV29-1	12	TRBJ1-1	NA	TGCAGCGGAACTACAGGGTTCGATGAAGCTTTCTTT	CSGTTGFDEAFF
NA	TRBV3-1	15	TRBJ2-1	NA	TGTGCCAGCAGCCAAGATCCGAGCTCTTACGATGAGCAGTTCTTC	CASSQDPSSYDEQFF
NA	TRBV5-6	14	TRBJ1-2	NA	TGTGCCAGCAGCCGCACTGCGGCCATCGATGGCTACACCTTC	CASSRTAAIDGYTF
few	TRBV19	13	TRBJ2-7	NA	TGTGCCAGTAGTATAGACAGATCCTACGAGCAGTACTTC	CASSIDRSYEQYF
many	TRBV28	13	TRBJ2-5	NA	TGTGCCAGCAGAACGACGGTCCAAGAGACCCAGTACTTC	CASRTTVQETQYF
many	TRBV6-5	12	TRBJ1-2	NA	TGTGCCAGCAGTTCGGGGACCCCCGGCTACACCTTC	CASSSGTPGYTF
NA	TRBV10-1	18	TRBJ1-1	NA	TGCGCCAGCAGTGAGTCGGAAGGGGCTTACGGAATGGACACTGAAGCTTTCTTT	CASSESEGAYGMDTEAFF
NA	TRBV19	14	TRBJ1-2	NA	TGTGCCAGTAGTATAGCCCAGACTAACTATGGCTACACCTTC	CASSIAQTNYGYTF
NA	TRBV7-7	16	TRBJ2-2	TRBD1	TGTGCTAGCAGCCAGGGGGCTAGCGATTACACCGGGGAGCTGTTTTTT	CASSQGASDYTGELFF
NA	TRBV2	15	TRBJ1-1	TRBD1	TGTGCCAGCATCATCACAGGGGGCGTGAACACTGAAGCTTTCTTT	CASIITGGVNTEAFF
few	TRBV28	16	TRBJ2-6	NA	TGTGCCAGCAGTTTATGGGCAGGGTCCGGGGCCAACGTCCTGACTTTC	CASSLWAGSGANVLTF
NA	TRBV6-1	17	TRBJ2-2	TRBD2	TGTGCCAGCACTGCTCCTCGGGGGGGCGCCGGCACCGGGGAGCTGTTTTTT	CASTAPRGGAGTGELFF
many	TRBV3-1	14	TRBJ2-7	NA	TGTGCCAGCAGCCAAGGGCTAGCGAATGGCGAGCAGTACTTC	CASSQGLANGEQYF
many	TRBV2	12	TRBJ2-7	TRBD2	TGTGCCAGCCACGGGAGGGGCTACGAGCAGTACTTC	CASHGRGYEQYF
few	TRBV28	17	TRBJ1-4	TRBD1	TGTGCCAGCAGTTTTGATCTTGAAGGGACAGACAATGAAAAACTGTTTTTT	CASSFDLEGTDNEKLFF
NA	TRBV19	13	TRBJ1-1	NA	TGTGCCAGTAGTTCAACATCGAACACTGAAGCTTTCTTT	CASSSTSNTEAFF
many	TRBV5-1	16	TRBJ2-3	NA	TGCGCCAGCAGCCCGAGGTCCGGGGCTCTAGAAGATACGCAGTATTTT	CASSPRSGALEDTQYF
NA	TRBV19	16	TRBJ2-3	TRBD2	TGTGCCAGTAGTTCCAGACTAGCGGGAAGGGGTGATACGCAGTATTTT	CASSSRLAGRGDTQYF
NA	TRBV5-1	16	TRBJ1-2	TRBD1	TGCGCCAGCAGAACCCAACCGGGACAGGGGGCGCGGGGCTACACCTTC	CASRTQPGQGARGYTF
NA	TRBV12-3/TRBV12-4	15	TRBJ2-2	TRBD2	TGTGCCAGCACCACTAGCGTATCGAACACCGGGGAGCTGTTTTTT	CASTTSVSNTGELFF
few	TRBV12-3/TRBV12-4	12	TRBJ1-2	NA	TGTGCCAGCAGAGATATTATCTATGGCTACACCTTC	CASRDIIYGYTF
many	TRBV28	15	TRBJ2-1	NA	TGTGCCAGCAGTTTAGGGGGGCGGAGCTACAATGAGCAGTTCTTC	CASSLGGRSYNEQFF
many	TRBV3-1	15	TRBJ1-6	NA	TGTGCCAGCAGCCAAGGAGCAGGGTTGAATTCACCCCTCCACTTT	CASSQGAGLNSPLHF
few	TRBV29-1	13	TRBJ2-2	TRBD2	TGCAGCGGCCTAGCGGGGAGGGGCGGGGAGCTGTTTTTT	CSGLAGRGGELFF